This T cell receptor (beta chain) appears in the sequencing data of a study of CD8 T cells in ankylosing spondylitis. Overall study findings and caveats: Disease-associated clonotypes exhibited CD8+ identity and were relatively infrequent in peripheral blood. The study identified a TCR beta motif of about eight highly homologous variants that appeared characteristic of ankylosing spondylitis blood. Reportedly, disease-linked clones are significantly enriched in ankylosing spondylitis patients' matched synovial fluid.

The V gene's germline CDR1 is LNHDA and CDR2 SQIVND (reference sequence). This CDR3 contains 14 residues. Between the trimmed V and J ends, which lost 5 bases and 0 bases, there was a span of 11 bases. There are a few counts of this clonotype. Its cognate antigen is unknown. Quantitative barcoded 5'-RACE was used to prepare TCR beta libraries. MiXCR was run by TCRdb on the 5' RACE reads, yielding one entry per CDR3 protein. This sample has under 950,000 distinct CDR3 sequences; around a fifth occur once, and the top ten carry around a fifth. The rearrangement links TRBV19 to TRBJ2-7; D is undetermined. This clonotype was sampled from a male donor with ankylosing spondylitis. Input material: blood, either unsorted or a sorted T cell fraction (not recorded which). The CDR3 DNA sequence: TGTGCCAGTAGTCCCGGGCGCGACTCCTACGAGCAGTACTTC. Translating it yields CASSPGRDSYEQYF.